A selection of T cell receptor beta chains follows, all from one sample in a study of cytomegalovirus exposure and HLA in healthy donors. Clones were read by immunoSEQ multiplex PCR, and TCRdb kept only the in-frame ones, dropping some. The table records some 150,000 clones, around 80% of them present only once. Sequenced: PBMCs. The receptors shown here come from a man aged 35 to 55 in good health and CMV-seropositive. The CDR3 runs from the conserved cysteine through the conserved F or W. A D gene is named only where the DNA matches it firmly. Rows give clone size only sometimes, using once, few, many, or a class for an expanded clone.

v_call	d_call	clone_size	j_call	cdr3_nt	cdr3_aa
TRBV10-3	.	.	TRBJ2-5	TGTGCCATCAGTGAGACTTCGGGACACAACCAAGAGACCCAGTACTTC	CAISETSGHNQETQYF
TRBV5-6	.	.	TRBJ1-5	TGTGCCAGCAGCTTGATCGGTATTCAGCCCCAGCATTTT	CASSLIGIQPQHF
TRBV5-4	.	.	TRBJ1-2	TGTGCCAGCAGCGCGGCAGATCGTAACTATGGCTACACCTTC	CASSAADRNYGYTF
TRBV29-1	.	.	TRBJ2-3	TGCAGCGCGCCCCCCAGGGGCACAGATACGCAGTATTTT	CSAPPRGTDTQYF
TRBV5-1	.	few	TRBJ1-4	TGCGCCAGCAGCCTCGGGGGGGCGGGTGAAAAACTGTTTTTT	CASSLGGAGEKLFF
TRBV9	TRBD2	.	TRBJ2-3	TGTGCCAGCAGCCGGGGGGGAACAGATACGCAGTATTTT	CASSRGGTDTQYF
TRBV7-2	.	.	TRBJ2-5	TGTGCCAGCAGCTTATCTAGAAGGACCCAGTACTTC	CASSLSRRTQYF
TRBV5-6	.	.	TRBJ1-1	TGTGCCAGCAGTTTCCGGAGGGCTGAAGCTTTCTTT	CASSFRRAEAFF
TRBV6-5	.	.	TRBJ1-1	TGTGCCAGCAGTTACCACGGGAACACTGAAGCTTTCTTT	CASSYHGNTEAFF
TRBV9	.	.	TRBJ1-4	TGTGCCAGCACCCCCCGGGGGGGCTTTAATGAAAAACTGTTTTTT	CASTPRGGFNEKLFF
TRBV6-4	.	few	TRBJ2-3	TGTGCCAGCAGACCACGGACTACAGATACGCAGTATTTT	CASRPRTTDTQYF
TRBV7-9	TRBD1	.	TRBJ2-2	TGTGCCAGCAGCTGGTCGGGGGACAGGCCCACCGGGGAGCTGTTTTTT	CASSWSGDRPTGELFF
TRBV5-1	TRBD1	.	TRBJ2-5	TGCGCCAGCAGCTTGGGGGACAGGGGGGAGACCCAGTACTTC	CASSLGDRGETQYF
TRBV30	.	.	TRBJ1-1	TGTGCCTGGAGCCCTATGGCAGGGAAATACACTGAAGCTTTCTTT	CAWSPMAGKYTEAFF
TRBV7-9	.	.	TRBJ2-1	TGTGCCAGCAGCGCCGACTCGAACCGAGAGTTCTTC	CASSADSNREFF
TRBV5-6	TRBD1	.	TRBJ2-7	TGTGCCAGCAGTTCAGACAGGGGCCAGCCCTACGAGCAGTACTTC	CASSSDRGQPYEQYF
TRBV10-1	TRBD1	.	TRBJ1-5	TGCGCCCCCCGACAGGGGGTAGAGGCTGCGTGGAGCAATCAGCCCCAGCATTTT	CAPRQGVEAAWSNQPQHF
TRBV7-2	TRBD1	once	TRBJ2-7	TGTGCCAGCAGTAGGGGGCCGTTGTACGAGCAGTACTTC	CASSRGPLYEQYF
TRBV7-8	TRBD1	.	TRBJ2-7	TGTGCCAGCAGCTTAGCGTTGGGACAGGGTATCTACGAGCAGTACTTC	CASSLALGQGIYEQYF
TRBV19	.	.	TRBJ2-4	TGTGCCAGTTCTAGCAACCGGGCCAAAAACATTCAGTACTTC	CASSSNRAKNIQYF
TRBV12-5	.	.	TRBJ2-2	TGTGCTAGTGGCGCTGCAGCGCAGCGGAGAGACACCGGGGAGCTGTTTTTT	CASGAAAQRRDTGELFF
TRBV13	.	.	TRBJ2-5	TGTGCCAGCAGCTTAGGCACGAACTCGGGGGAGACCCAGTACTTC	CASSLGTNSGETQYF
TRBV5-5	.	.	TRBJ1-1	TGTGCCAGCAGCCCCGGGGGGGCGAACACTGAAGCTTTCTTT	CASSPGGANTEAFF
TRBV5-1	TRBD1	once	TRBJ1-2	TGCGCCAGCAGCCAAGGGACAGCAACCTTATATGGCTACACCTTC	CASSQGTATLYGYTF
TRBV21-1	.	.	TRBJ1-1	TGTGCCAGCACCCCGGACAGGGAGAACACTGAAGCTTTCTTT	CASTPDRENTEAFF